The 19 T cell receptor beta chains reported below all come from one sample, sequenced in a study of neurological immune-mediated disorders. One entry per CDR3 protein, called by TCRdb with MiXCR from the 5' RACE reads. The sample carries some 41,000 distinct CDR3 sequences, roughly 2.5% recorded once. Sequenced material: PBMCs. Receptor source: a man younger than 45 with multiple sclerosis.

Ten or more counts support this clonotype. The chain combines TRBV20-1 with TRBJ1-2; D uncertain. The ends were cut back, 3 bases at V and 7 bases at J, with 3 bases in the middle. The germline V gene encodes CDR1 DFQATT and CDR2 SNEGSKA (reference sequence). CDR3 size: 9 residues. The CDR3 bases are TGCAGTGCTAGGAGTGGCTACACCTTC. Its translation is CSARSGYTF.

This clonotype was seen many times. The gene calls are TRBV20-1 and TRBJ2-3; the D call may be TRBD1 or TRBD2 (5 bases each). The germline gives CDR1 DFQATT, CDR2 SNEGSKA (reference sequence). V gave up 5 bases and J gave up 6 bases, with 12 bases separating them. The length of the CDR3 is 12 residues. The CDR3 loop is CSAQVREDTQYF. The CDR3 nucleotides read TGCAGTGCTCAGGTCAGGGAGGATACGCAGTATTTT.

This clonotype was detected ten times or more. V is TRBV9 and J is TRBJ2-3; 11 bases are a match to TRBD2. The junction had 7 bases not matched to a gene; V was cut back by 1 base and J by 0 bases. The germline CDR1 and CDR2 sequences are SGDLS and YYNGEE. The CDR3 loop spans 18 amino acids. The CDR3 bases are TGTGCCAGCAGCGTAAGTACTAGCGGGAGTCGGAGCACAGATACGCAGTATTTT. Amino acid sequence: CASSVSTSGSRSTDTQYF.

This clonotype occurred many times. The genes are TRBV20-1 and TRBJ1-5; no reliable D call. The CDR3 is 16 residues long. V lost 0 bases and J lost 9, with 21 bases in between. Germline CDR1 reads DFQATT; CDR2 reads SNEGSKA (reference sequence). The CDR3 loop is CSARDLGQQPAGPQHF. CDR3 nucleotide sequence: TGCAGTGCTAGAGATCTCGGGCAGCAACCCGCCGGGCCCCAGCATTTT.

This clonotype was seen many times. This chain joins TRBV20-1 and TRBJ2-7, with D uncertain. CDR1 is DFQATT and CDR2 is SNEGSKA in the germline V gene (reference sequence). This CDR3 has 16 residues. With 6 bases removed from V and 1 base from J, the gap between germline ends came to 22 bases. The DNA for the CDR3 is TGCAGTGCCCCCAAAGCCGCACAACAAGCGTCCTACGAGCAGTACTTC. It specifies CSAPKAAQQASYEQYF.

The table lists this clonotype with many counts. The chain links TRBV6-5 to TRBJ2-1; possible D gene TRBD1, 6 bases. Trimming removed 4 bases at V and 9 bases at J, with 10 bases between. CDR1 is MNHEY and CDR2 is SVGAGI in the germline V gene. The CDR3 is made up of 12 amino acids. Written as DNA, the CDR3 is TGTGCCAGCAGTTCAAACAGGGTTGAGCAGTTCTTC. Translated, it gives CASSSNRVEQFF.

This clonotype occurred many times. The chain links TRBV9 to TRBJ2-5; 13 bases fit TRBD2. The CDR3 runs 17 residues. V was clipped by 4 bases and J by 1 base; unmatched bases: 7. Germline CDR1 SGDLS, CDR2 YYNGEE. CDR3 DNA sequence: TGTGCCAGCAGCCACCCATGGACTAGCGGGAGCCAAGAGACCCAGTACTTC. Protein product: CASSHPWTSGSQETQYF.

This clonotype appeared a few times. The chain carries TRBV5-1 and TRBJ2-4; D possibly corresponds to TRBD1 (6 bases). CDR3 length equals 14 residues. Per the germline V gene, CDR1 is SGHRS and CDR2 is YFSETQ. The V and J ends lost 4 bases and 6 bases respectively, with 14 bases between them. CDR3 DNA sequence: TGCGCCAGCAGCCCCGAAGGACAGCTAAACATTCAGTACTTC. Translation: CASSPEGQLNIQYF.

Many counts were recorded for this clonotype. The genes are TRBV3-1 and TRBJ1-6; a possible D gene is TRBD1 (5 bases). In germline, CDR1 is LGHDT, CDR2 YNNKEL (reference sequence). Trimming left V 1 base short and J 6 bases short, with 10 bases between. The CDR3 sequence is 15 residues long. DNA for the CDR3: TGTGCCAGCAGCCAAGGAAGACAGCCTAATTCACCCCTCCACTTT. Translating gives CASSQGRQPNSPLHF. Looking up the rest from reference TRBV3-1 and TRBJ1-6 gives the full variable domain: DTAVSQTPKYLVTQMGNDKSIKCEQNLGHDTMYWYKQDSKKFLKIMFSYNNKELIINETVPNRFSPKSPDKAHLNLHINSLELGDSAVYFCASSQGRQPNSPLHFGNGTRLTVT.

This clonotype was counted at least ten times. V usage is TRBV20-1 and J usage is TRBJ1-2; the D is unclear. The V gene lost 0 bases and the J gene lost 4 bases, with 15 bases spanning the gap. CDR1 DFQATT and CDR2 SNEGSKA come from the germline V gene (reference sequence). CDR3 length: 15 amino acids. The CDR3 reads CSARENPTITYGYTF. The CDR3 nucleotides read TGCAGTGCTAGAGAGAACCCGACTATAACCTATGGCTACACCTTC.

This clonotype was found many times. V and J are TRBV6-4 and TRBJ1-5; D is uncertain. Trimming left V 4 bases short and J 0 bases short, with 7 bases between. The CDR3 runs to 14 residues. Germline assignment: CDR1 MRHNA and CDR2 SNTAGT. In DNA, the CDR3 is TGTGCCAGCAGTGTCGGGTATAGCAATCAGCCCCAGCATTTT. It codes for CASSVGYSNQPQHF.

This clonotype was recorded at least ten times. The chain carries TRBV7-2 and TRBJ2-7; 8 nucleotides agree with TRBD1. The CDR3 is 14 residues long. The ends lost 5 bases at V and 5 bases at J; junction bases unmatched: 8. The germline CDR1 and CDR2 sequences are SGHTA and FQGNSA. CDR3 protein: CASSPRTGNNEQYF. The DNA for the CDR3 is TGTGCCAGCAGCCCCCGGACAGGGAATAACGAGCAGTACTTC.

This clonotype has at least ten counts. CDR3 protein: CSAKPGVSYGYTF. CDR3 DNA sequence: TGCAGTGCTAAGCCGGGGGTTAGCTATGGCTACACCTTC. The J gene is TRBJ1-2, the V gene TRBV20-1; TRBD1 is a possible D gene (5 bases). The CDR3 consists of 13 residues. Germline V gives CDR1 DFQATT, CDR2 SNEGSKA (reference sequence). V was trimmed by 4 bases and J by 4 bases, leaving 13 bases between them.

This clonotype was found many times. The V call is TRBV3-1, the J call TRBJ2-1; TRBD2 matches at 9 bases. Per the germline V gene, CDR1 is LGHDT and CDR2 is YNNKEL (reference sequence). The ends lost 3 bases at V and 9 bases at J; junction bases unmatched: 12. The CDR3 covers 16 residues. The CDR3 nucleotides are TGTGCCAGCAGCCATATTTGGCGGGGGGGCCCAGTTGAGCAGTTCTTC. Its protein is CASSHIWRGGPVEQFF.

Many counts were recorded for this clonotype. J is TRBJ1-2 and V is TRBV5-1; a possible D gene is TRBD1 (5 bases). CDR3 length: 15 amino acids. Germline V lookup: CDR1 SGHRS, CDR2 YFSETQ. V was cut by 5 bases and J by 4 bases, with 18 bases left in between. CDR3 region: CASRSDAGRVYGYTF. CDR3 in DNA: TGCGCCAGCAGGTCGGATGCGGGCAGGGTCTATGGCTACACCTTC.

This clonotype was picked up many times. The CDR3 is CATSDWTSGSYEQFF. The DNA for the CDR3 is TGTGCCACCAGTGATTGGACTAGCGGGAGCTATGAGCAGTTCTTC. The genes are TRBV24-1 and TRBJ2-1; 13 bases line up with TRBD2. This CDR3 region has 15 residues. Germline V CDR1 and CDR2: KGHDR, SFDVKD. After removal of 2 bases from V and 8 bases from J, the junction contained 2 bases not matched to a gene.

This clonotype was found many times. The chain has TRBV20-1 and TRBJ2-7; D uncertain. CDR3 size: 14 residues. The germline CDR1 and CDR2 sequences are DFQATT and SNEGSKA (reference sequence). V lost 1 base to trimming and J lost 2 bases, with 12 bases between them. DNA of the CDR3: TGCAGTGCTAGAGCGTTTAACCGAACCTACGAGCAGTACTTC. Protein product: CSARAFNRTYEQYF.

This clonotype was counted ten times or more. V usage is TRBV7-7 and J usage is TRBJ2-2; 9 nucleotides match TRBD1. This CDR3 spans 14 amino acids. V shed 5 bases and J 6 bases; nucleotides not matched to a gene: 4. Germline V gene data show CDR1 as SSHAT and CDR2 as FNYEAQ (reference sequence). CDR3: CASSTGQGAGELFF. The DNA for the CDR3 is TGTGCCAGCAGCACGGGACAGGGCGCCGGGGAGCTGTTTTTT.

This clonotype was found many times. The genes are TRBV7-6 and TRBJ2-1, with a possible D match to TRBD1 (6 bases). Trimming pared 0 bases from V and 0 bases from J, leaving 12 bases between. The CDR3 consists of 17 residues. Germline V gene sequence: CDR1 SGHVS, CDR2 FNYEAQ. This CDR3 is CASSLAGGTSSYNEQFF. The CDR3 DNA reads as TGTGCCAGCAGCTTAGCGGGTGGGACAAGCTCCTACAATGAGCAGTTCTTC.